The clone carrying this T cell receptor beta chain was detected a few times. The data originate from a study of blood T cell repertoires in COVID-19. About the study: Donors in the United States, Italy and Spain gave samples during acute or convalescent COVID-19. The analysed material was cDNA or gDNA that came from T cells, B-cell-depleted T cells, or PBMCs.

Generated by immunoSEQ multiplex PCR, the TCRdb table keeps only in-frame clones and is missing some. The table records 110,000 to 150,000 clones, 70% to 90% of them present only once. The sample was peripheral blood. The TCR comes from a man between 65 and 85 years old with acute or convalescent COVID-19.

The CDR3 bases are TGTGCCAGCAGCCCAGGGAGGCGGGGGGGCCCCGGTGAGCAGTTCTTC. Protein: CASSPGRRGGPGEQFF. This chain joins TRBV7-2 and TRBJ2-1, with 9 bases fitting TRBD2. Germline CDR1 SGHTA, CDR2 FQGNSA. V lost 5 bases, J lost 9 bases, and 14 bases stayed unmatched. The CDR3 is 16 residues long.